These 17 T cell receptor beta chains were all obtained from the same sample, sequenced in a study of cytomegalovirus exposure and HLA in healthy donors. Here immunoSEQ multiplex PCR was the method, and the copy in TCRdb shows in-frame clones only, minus some. The repertoire holds some 67,000 clones, about 94% seen once, with 1% in the top ten. Material: PBMCs. These receptor sequences come from a woman aged 18 to 35 in good health and CMV-seronegative.

The V call is TRBV30, the J call TRBJ2-1, with D possibly being TRBD1 (5 bases). The CDR3 spans 13 residues. The V gene's germline CDR1 is GTSNPN and CDR2 SVGIG (reference sequence). V lost 0 bases, J lost 8 bases, and 11 bases lay in between. The CDR3 protein is CAWSVGVIYEQFF. As DNA, the CDR3 is TGTGCCTGGAGTGTAGGGGTGATCTATGAGCAGTTCTTC. Variable domain in full (rest from reference TRBV30 and TRBJ2-1): SQTIHQWPATLVQPVGSPLSLECTVEGTSNPNLYWYRQAAGRGLQLLFYSVGIGQISSEVPQNLSASRPQDRQFILSSKKLLLSDSGFYLCAWSVGVIYEQFFGPGTRLTVL.

This chain joins TRBV27 and TRBJ2-2; 10 bases fit TRBD2. Trimming at V came to 11 bases and at J to 7 bases, leaving 10 bases not matched to a gene. Germline V gene data show CDR1 as MNHEY and CDR2 as SMNVEV (reference sequence). The CDR3 contains 14 residues. This chain's CDR3 is CAGGGTSDHGELFF. DNA for the CDR3: TGTGCCGGGGGGGGGACTAGCGACCACGGGGAGCTGTTTTTT.

The chain combines TRBV4-2 with TRBJ2-2; 12 bases are a match to TRBD2. Looked up from germline, CDR1 is LGHNA and CDR2 is YNFKEQ. The CDR3 totals 16 residues. Trimming cost V 0 bases and J 6 bases; bases outside gene matches: 2. The CDR3 DNA is TGTGCCAGCAGCCAAGATCCTAGCGGGGGGGCCGGGGAGCTGTTTTTT. This translates into CASSQDPSGGAGELFF.

The rearrangement joins TRBV4-2 to TRBJ2-7, with D tentatively TRBD2 (6 bases). With 2 bases removed from V and 4 bases from J, the gap between germline ends came to 9 bases. The CDR3 is made up of 13 amino acids. In germline, CDR1 is LGHNA, CDR2 YNFKEQ. CDR3 in amino acids: CASSQSEGYEQYF. The CDR3 nucleotides read TGTGCCAGCAGCCAATCGGAGGGGTACGAGCAGTACTTC.

The chain employs TRBV7-9 and TRBJ2-6; unclear D gene. Trimming removed 3 bases at V and 0 bases at J, with 9 bases between. The CDR3 has 16 residues. Germline lookup yields CDR1 SEHNR and CDR2 FQNEAQ (reference sequence). The CDR3 reads CASSLGFGSGANVLTF. CDR3 nucleotides: TGTGCCAGCAGCTTGGGCTTCGGCTCTGGGGCCAACGTCCTGACTTTC.

CDR3: CASSPTGEDEKLFF. In nucleotides, the CDR3 is TGTGCCAGCTCACCTACAGGGGAGGATGAAAAACTGTTTTTT. The chain recombines TRBV18 with TRBJ1-4; 7 nucleotides agree with TRBD1. This CDR3 region has 14 residues. Germline assignment: CDR1 KGHSH and CDR2 LQKENI. Trimming took 3 bases from V and 6 from J; bases not matched to a gene: 4.

The CDR3 loop reads CASSVGENRYEQYF. The CDR3 DNA is TGTGCCAGCAGCGTAGGAGAAAACCGTTACGAGCAGTACTTC. The chain carries TRBV9 and TRBJ2-7; no firm D call. The CDR3 covers 14 residues. V was trimmed by 0 bases and J by 4 bases, leaving 11 bases between them. The germline CDR1 and CDR2 sequences are SGDLS and YYNGEE.

The chain joins TRBV28 to TRBJ1-1, with D possibly matching TRBD1 (6 bases). Germline-derived CDR1 and CDR2 are MDHEN and SYDVKM. This CDR3 is built from 17 residues. Trimming removed 2 bases from V and 3 bases from J, with 19 bases in between. In nucleotides, the CDR3 is TGTGCCAGCAGTTTAGATAGGCAGGGGTTGGGGGACACTGAAGCTTTCTTT. This codes for CASSLDRQGLGDTEAFF.

J is TRBJ2-1 and V is TRBV10-3, with 7 bases that match TRBD1. Germline CDR1 reads ENHRY; CDR2 reads SYGVKD. CDR3 size: 15 residues. V shed 7 bases and J 4 bases; nucleotides not matched to a gene: 10. CDR3 DNA sequence: TGTGCCATCACTGAAGGGGGCTCCAGGTACAATGAGCAGTTCTTC. It encodes CAITEGGSRYNEQFF.

This chain joins TRBV4-3 and TRBJ2-7, with no clear D. Between the trimmed V and J ends, which lost 0 bases and 3 bases, there was a span of 9 bases. The CDR3 covers 14 residues. Germline CDR1 reads LGHNA; CDR2 reads YSLEER. Here the CDR3 DNA reads TGCGCCAGCAGCCAAGATCTAGGCAACTACGAGCAGTACTTC. It specifies CASSQDLGNYEQYF.

V and J are TRBV10-2 and TRBJ2-2; 10 bases line up with TRBD1. The CDR3 runs 15 residues. Germline assignment: CDR1 WSHSY and CDR2 SAAADI. V dropped 3 bases and J dropped 6; count of bases not matched to a gene: 4. In nucleotides, the CDR3 is TGCGCCAGCAGTGAAGGGACAGGGGCATCCGGGGAGCTGTTTTTT. It yields the protein CASSEGTGASGELFF.

This chain joins TRBV10-2 and TRBJ1-3, with 9 bases matching TRBD1. The CDR3 has 16 amino acids. V trimming: 3 bases; J trimming: 1 base; junction bases outside the gene matches: 4. Germline V gene sequence: CDR1 WSHSY, CDR2 SAAADI. The CDR3 region has the DNA TGCGCCAGCAGTGAATGGGACAGGGTTTCTGGAAACACCATATATTTT. Its protein product is CASSEWDRVSGNTIYF.

The V gene is TRBV7-3, the J gene TRBJ2-3; D is possibly TRBD2 (5 bases). The CDR3 loop spans 14 amino acids. The V end lost 2 bases, the J end lost 2 bases, and 8 bases lay between the germline ends. Germline loops: CDR1 SGHTA, CDR2 FQGTGA. CDR3 bases: TGTGCCAGCAGCTTATACGGGAACACAGATACGCAGTATTTT. The encoded protein is CASSLYGNTDTQYF.

The chain combines TRBV27 with TRBJ2-7, with D possibly TRBD2 on 6 matching bases. V was shortened by 5 bases and J by 1 base, with 18 bases between the two germline ends. This CDR3 has 16 amino acids. CDR1 is MNHEY and CDR2 is SMNVEV in the germline V gene (reference sequence). In DNA form, the CDR3 reads TGTGCCAGCAGTCCCTCAAGCGGGTCCCATTCCTACGAGCAGTACTTC. Residues: CASSPSSGSHSYEQYF.

This chain joins TRBV10-1 and TRBJ1-3; D is perhaps TRBD1 (5 bases). The CDR3 runs to 14 residues. V lost 4 bases and J lost 0, with 7 bases in between. CDR1 and CDR2 from the germline V gene are WNHNN and SYGVQD (reference sequence). Written as DNA, the CDR3 is TGCGCCAGCAGTGCCGGACACTCTGGAAACACCATATATTTT. Translating gives CASSAGHSGNTIYF.

The chain combines TRBV29-1 with TRBJ1-3; D not certain. Germline V gives CDR1 SQVTM, CDR2 ANQGSEA. The V end lost 4 bases, the J end lost 0 bases, and 13 bases lay between the germline ends. The CDR3 is 15 amino acids. DNA of the CDR3: TGCAGCGTTGCCCCGGGGAGGAGCTCTGGAAACACCATATATTTT. Translating gives CSVAPGRSSGNTIYF.

Only one count was recorded for this clone. The rearrangement joins TRBV19 to TRBJ1-6; 8 positions match TRBD1. From germline, CDR1 is LNHDA and CDR2 SQIVND (reference sequence). V trimming: 1 base; J trimming: 5 bases; junction bases outside the gene matches: 4. The CDR3 spans 16 residues. CDR3 sequence reads: CASSIGTGGNNSPLHF. CDR3 nucleotide sequence: TGTGCCAGTAGTATAGGAACAGGGGGGAATAATTCACCCCTCCACTTT.